This TCR beta chain derives from a study of cytotoxic CD8 clonotypes in ibrutinib-treated CLL. The repertoire was sequenced with immunoSEQ multiplex PCR; TCRdb's copy has only in-frame clones and lacks some. Of approximately 70,000 clones listed, 75% to 85% were seen once; the top ten hold approximately 7.7%. Trimming removed 3 bases from V and 6 bases from J, with 20 bases in between. This CDR3 is 16 amino acids long. Germline V lookup: CDR1 LNHDA, CDR2 SQIVND (reference sequence). The rearrangement links TRBV19 to TRBJ1-2, with D perhaps matching TRBD1 (5 bases). This specimen was PBMCs, taken at disease progression, from a patient treated with ibrutinib. This TCR derives from a human donor with chronic lymphocytic leukemia. DNA of the CDR3: TGTGCCAGTAGTATGACCTGGGACGGTTTGTTTGATGGCTACACCTTC. This encodes CASSMTWDGLFDGYTF. The complete variable domain, with remaining parts taken from reference TRBV19 and TRBJ1-2, reads DGGITQSPKYLFRKEGQNVTLSCEQNLNHDAMYWYRQDPGQGLRLIYYSQIVNDFQKGDIAEGYSVSREKKESFPLTVTSAQKNPTAFYLCASSMTWDGLFDGYTFGSGTRLTVV.